This TCR beta chain is from a study of blood T cell repertoires in COVID-19. Turning to the study itself: Sites in the United States, Italy and Spain provided acute and convalescent COVID-19 samples. Nucleic acid was either cDNA or gDNA, and it came from T cells, B-cell-depleted T cells, or PBMCs.

This CDR3 has 15 amino acids. CDR1 LNHDA and CDR2 SQIVND come from the germline V gene (reference sequence). The V gene end was trimmed by 2 bases and the J gene end by 8 bases; junction bases not matched to a gene: 7. Original analysis: Using reference gene primer amplification, nucleated cell counts were estimated. Sequenced by immunoSEQ multiplex PCR; TCRdb stores in-frame clones only, minus some. V and J calls and clone size are those listed in that table; D and trimming were worked out from the DNA. The data show approximately 69,000 clones, less than 85% seen once. The chain is built from TRBV19 and TRBJ2-1; 9 bases agree with TRBD1. Sequencing was performed on peripheral blood. The TCR comes from a man in his sixties with acute or convalescent COVID-19. The CDR3 reads CASSIKGQGNDEQFF. DNA of the CDR3: TGTGCCAGTAGTATAAAGGGACAGGGTAACGATGAGCAGTTCTTC.